This T cell receptor (beta chain) was captured in a study of blood T cell repertoires in COVID-19. Across the whole study: PBMCs, B-cell-depleted T cells, or T cells provided the cDNA or gDNA that made up the material.

Libraries were prepared by immunoSEQ multiplex PCR; TCRdb keeps only in-frame clonotypes and omits some of them. The table shows about 130,000 clones, with roughly 85% occurring only once. In germline, CDR1 is MGHRA, CDR2 YSYEKL. V lost 1 base, J lost 0 bases, and 10 bases lay in between. The CDR3 loop spans 16 amino acids. This clonotype was sampled from a human donor in a cohort sampled during active COVID-19. Input material: peripheral blood. This chain links TRBV4-1 with TRBJ1-3, with D unclear. CDR3 sequence: CASSQGPGTSGNTIYF. CDR3 nucleotide sequence: TGCGCCAGCAGCCAAGGCCCAGGCACCTCTGGAAACACCATATATTTT.